Presented here are 10 T cell receptor beta chains from one specimen sequenced in a study of blood T cell repertoires in COVID-19. This table comes from immunoSEQ multiplex PCR, and its TCRdb copy is limited to in-frame clones, with some not included. The data contain some 300,000 clones, over 85% of them seen just once; the ten biggest clones take up approximately 2.9%. The sequenced sample was PBMCs or T cells enriched from blood (not recorded which). These receptors all come from a woman in her forties or fifties who had been exposed to COVID-19.

The chain has TRBV5-4 and TRBJ2-7, with 9 positions matching TRBD1. J lost 6 bases, V lost 4 bases, and 8 bases had no gene match. The CDR3 consists of 14 residues. The germline CDR1 and CDR2 sequences are SGHNT and YYREEE (reference sequence). CDR3 coding DNA: TGTGCCAGCAGCAATCGGGACAGGGTCTCCGAGCAGTACTTC. Translation: CASSNRDRVSEQYF.

The J gene is TRBJ2-2, the V gene TRBV7-9, with 10 bases identical to TRBD1. With 2 bases clipped from V and 5 bases from J, the junction kept 8 bases outside the gene matches. From germline, CDR1 is SEHNR and CDR2 FQNEAQ (reference sequence). This CDR3 spans 17 amino acids. In DNA form, the CDR3 reads TGTGCCAGCAGCTTAACTGACAGGGGGCGAGGTACCGGGGAGCTGTTTTTT. Its protein is CASSLTDRGRGTGELFF.

A single count supports this clone. The chain is built from TRBV2 and TRBJ2-7; 8 bases align to TRBD1. Germline values: CDR1 SNHLY, CDR2 FYNNEI. This CDR3 is 14 amino acids long. The V segment lost 4 bases and the J segment 7 bases; nucleotides outside the gene matches: 9. Written as DNA, the CDR3 is TGTGCCAGCAGTGTACTGCCGGGACAGGCGGAGCAGTACTTC. It encodes CASSVLPGQAEQYF. Using reference TRBV2 and TRBJ2-7 for the parts outside the CDR3, the full variable domain is EPEVTQTPSHQVTQMGQEVILRCVPISNHLYFYWYRQILGQKVEFLVSFYNNEISEKSEIFDDQFSVERPDGSNFTLKIRSTKLEDSAMYFCASSVLPGQAEQYFGPGTRLTVT.

The chain combines TRBV28 with TRBJ2-3, with 8 bases identical to TRBD2. The ends lost 6 bases at V and 3 bases at J; junction bases unmatched: 2. CDR3 size: 13 residues. Germline V lookup: CDR1 MDHEN, CDR2 SYDVKM. CDR3 residues: CASSLAGTDTQYF. The CDR3 DNA reads as TGTGCCAGCAGCTTAGCGGGGACAGATACGCAGTATTTT.

The chain is built from TRBV6-5 and TRBJ2-1; TRBD2 matches at 9 bases. The CDR3 contains 14 residues. Germline values: CDR1 MNHEY, CDR2 SVGAGI. J was trimmed by 4 bases and V by 6 bases; bases with no gene match: 4. This CDR3 reads CASRKRGVYNEQFF. CDR3 nucleotide sequence: TGTGCCAGCAGAAAGCGGGGGGTATACAATGAGCAGTTCTTC.

The chain recombines TRBV5-8 with TRBJ2-7; 9 bases align to TRBD1. V dropped 4 bases and J dropped 6; count of bases not matched to a gene: 8. The CDR3 totals 14 residues. The V gene's germline CDR1 is SGHTS and CDR2 YDEGEE. The CDR3 DNA is TGTGCCAGCAGCCACCGGGACAGGGTATCCGAGCAGTACTTC. It translates to CASSHRDRVSEQYF.

The chain uses TRBV2 and TRBJ2-3; TRBD2 aligns across 13 bases. CDR3 length: 19 residues. V shed 4 bases and J 4 bases; nucleotides not matched to a gene: 14. The germline gives CDR1 SNHLY, CDR2 FYNNEI. This CDR3 is CASSGRLAGGFLHADTQYF. For the CDR3, the DNA is TGTGCCAGCAGTGGCCGACTAGCGGGAGGATTTCTTCATGCAGATACGCAGTATTTT.

This clone was observed a few times. The CDR3 region is CASRKSGAGGYSNQPQHF. In nucleotides, the CDR3 is TGTGCCAGCCGAAAGTCGGGGGCAGGGGGTTATAGCAATCAGCCCCAGCATTTT. This chain joins TRBV28 and TRBJ1-5; 7 bases map to TRBD1. CDR3 length equals 18 residues. Germline V gene lookup returns CDR1 MDHEN and CDR2 SYDVKM. Losses at the gene ends were 8 bases for V and 0 bases for J; bases not matched to a gene: 16.

The J gene is TRBJ1-4, the V gene TRBV5-4; 7 bases agree with TRBD1. Germline V gives CDR1 SGHNT, CDR2 YYREEE (reference sequence). The V segment lost 1 base and the J segment 6 bases; nucleotides outside the gene matches: 3. CDR3 length: 14 residues. CDR3 coding DNA: TGTGCCAGCAGCTTGTTCACAGGGGATGAAAAACTGTTTTTT. As protein: CASSLFTGDEKLFF.

This chain links TRBV19 with TRBJ1-4; the D is unclear. V was clipped by 3 bases and J by 4 bases, with 9 bases between them. CDR1 and CDR2 (germline): LNHDA, SQIVND (reference sequence). CDR3 length: 14 residues. CDR3 bases: TGTGCCAGTAGTATGGGCTCTCATAATGAAAAACTGTTTTTT. Translating it yields CASSMGSHNEKLFF.